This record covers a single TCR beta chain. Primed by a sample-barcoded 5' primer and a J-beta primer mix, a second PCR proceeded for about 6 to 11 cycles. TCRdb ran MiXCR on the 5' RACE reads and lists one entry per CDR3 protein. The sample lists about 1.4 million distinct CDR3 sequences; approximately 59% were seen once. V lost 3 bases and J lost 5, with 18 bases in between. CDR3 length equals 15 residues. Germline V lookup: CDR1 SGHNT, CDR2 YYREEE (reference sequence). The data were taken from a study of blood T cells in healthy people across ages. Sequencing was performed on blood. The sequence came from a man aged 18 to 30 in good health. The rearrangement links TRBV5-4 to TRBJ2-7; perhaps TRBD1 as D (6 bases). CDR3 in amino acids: CASSCRSRGSDEQYF. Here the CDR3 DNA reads TGTGCCAGCAGCTGTAGAAGCAGGGGCTCAGACGAGCAGTACTTC.